A single sample is the source of the 8 T cell receptor beta chains below, sequenced in a study of control samples from healthy donors and cancer patients. TCRdb keeps only in-frame clones here, not all; method: immunoSEQ multiplex PCR. The sample includes some 220,000 clones, around 94% of them seen just once. Sequencing was carried out using blood. These receptors all come from a man aged 45-60 years in good health.

The genes are TRBV12-3 or TRBV12-4 and TRBJ1-3; D not certain. The CDR3 is 12 amino acids. V lost 6 bases, J lost 3 bases, and 6 bases lay in between. The DNA of the CDR3 is TGTGCCAGCAGGGGGAGTGGAAACACCATATATTTT. Translated: CASRGSGNTIYF.

The rearrangement joins TRBV7-9 to TRBJ2-3; tentatively, D is TRBD1 (5 bases). The germline gives CDR1 SEHNR, CDR2 FQNEAQ (reference sequence). The CDR3 extends over 13 amino acids. The V end lost 2 bases, the J end lost 6 bases, and 9 bases lay between the germline ends. The CDR3 is CASSLTDKDTQYF. CDR3 bases: TGTGCCAGCAGCTTAACGGACAAGGATACGCAGTATTTT.

This clone showed up just once. The rearrangement joins TRBV21-1 to TRBJ1-2. TRBV21-1 is described as a pseudogene. This CDR3 contains 14 residues. The CDR3 coding sequence is TGTGCCAGCCCCCTTAGGGGGGGCCTGGATGGCTACACCTTC. This sequence encodes CASPLRGGLDGYTF.

This chain connects TRBV19 to TRBJ1-1, with TRBD1 matching 9 bases. Germline CDR1 reads LNHDA; CDR2 reads SQIVND (reference sequence). This CDR3 spans 13 amino acids. Trimming removed 6 bases from V and 4 bases from J; junction bases left unmatched: 3. The CDR3 loop is CASRGQGSTEAFF. The CDR3 DNA reads TGTGCCAGTAGAGGACAGGGGAGCACTGAAGCTTTCTTT.

The gene calls are TRBV19 and TRBJ1-5, with D possibly TRBD1 on 6 matching bases. Germline CDR1 and CDR2: LNHDA and SQIVND (reference sequence). The CDR3 runs 15 residues. V was trimmed by 5 bases and J by 8 bases, leaving 19 bases between them. Here the CDR3 reads CASSPQRRGSEPQHF. CDR3 sequence (DNA): TGTGCCAGTAGTCCCCAGAGGAGGGGGAGCGAGCCCCAGCATTTT.

The V call is TRBV5-1, the J call TRBJ2-1; possible D gene TRBD2, 5 bases. The CDR3 is 15 amino acids. Germline V gene lookup returns CDR1 SGHRS and CDR2 YFSETQ. The V gene lost 6 bases and the J gene lost 2 bases, with 15 bases spanning the gap. DNA for the CDR3: TGCGCCAGCAACCCAGACGCGCGGGCCTACAATGAGCAGTTCTTC. This codes for CASNPDARAYNEQFF.

The genes are TRBV28 and TRBJ1-2; TRBD1 matches at 8 bases. The CDR3 contains 14 residues. The ends lost 10 bases at V and 1 base at J; junction bases unmatched: 8. Germline CDR1 is MDHEN and CDR2 is SYDVKM. The CDR3 loop is CATKTGASNYGYTF. The CDR3 DNA reads TGTGCCACCAAGACAGGGGCAAGTAACTATGGCTACACCTTC.

This clone was detected only once. The V call is TRBV6-1, the J call TRBJ2-7, with D unclear. The CDR3 spans 12 residues. The germline V and J ends were trimmed by 0 bases and 4 bases, with 4 bases remaining between them. Germline V lookup: CDR1 MNHNS, CDR2 SASEGT. CDR3 nucleotides: TGTGCCAGCAGTGAAGCGGATTACGAGCAGTACTTC. Translation gives CASSEADYEQYF.